Listed here are 10 T cell receptor beta chains from one sample, sequenced in a study of monozygotic twins with inflammatory bowel disease. TCRdb reprocessed the 5' RACE reads and stores each CDR3 protein as one record, lacking DNA. Found here are about 210,000 distinct CDR3 sequences; the top ten clones hold 7.5% to 8%. The specimen was blood. The receptors shown here come from a human donor with ulcerative colitis or Crohn's disease, or a healthy co-twin of an affected twin (not recorded which).

The gene calls are TRBV7-9 and TRBJ1-5. The CDR3 sequence is 13 residues long. Germline loops: CDR1 SEHNR, CDR2 FQNEAQ (reference sequence). CDR3 protein: CASSQDLDAPQHF.

This chain uses TRBV5-5 with TRBJ2-1; without DNA, the TCRdb call of TRBD1 cannot be checked. The V gene's germline CDR1 is SGHKS and CDR2 YYEKEE (reference sequence). The length of the CDR3 is 15 residues. The chain's CDR3 is CASSATGVSYNEQFF.

The chain employs TRBV15 and TRBJ1-2; the TCRdb call, TRBD1, lacks DNA for checking. The CDR3 loop spans 15 amino acids. Per the germline V gene, CDR1 is LNHNV and CDR2 is YYDKDF (reference sequence). The CDR3 reads CATSKSQTGGYGYTF.

The chain has TRBV29-1 and TRBJ2-3; the D call from TCRdb, TRBD1, cannot be confirmed without DNA. This CDR3 is 12 amino acids long. Germline CDR1 is SQVTM and CDR2 is ANQGSEA. This CDR3 is CSVDPGIDTQYF.

The chain is built from TRBV6-2 or TRBV6-3 and TRBJ2-3. CDR1 and CDR2 from the germline V gene are MNHEY and SVGEGT. This CDR3 comprises 16 residues. This chain's CDR3 is CASSYSPTPSRDTQYF.

The chain uses TRBV20-1 and TRBJ1-2. The CDR3 consists of 11 residues. Germline V CDR1 and CDR2: DFQATT, SNEGSKA (reference sequence). CDR3 sequence reads: CSASRNYGYTF.

V and J are TRBV20-1 and TRBJ2-1; TCRdb picks TRBD2, but there is no DNA to check that call. The V gene's germline CDR1 is DFQATT and CDR2 SNEGSKA (reference sequence). The CDR3 contains 16 residues. CDR3 in amino acids: CSARVGLAGVRNEQFF.

The J gene is TRBJ1-2, the V gene TRBV20-1. The germline CDR1 and CDR2 sequences are DFQATT and SNEGSKA (reference sequence). This CDR3 is built from 14 residues. CDR3 amino acids: CSPRVGGNNYGYTF.

The chain has TRBV6-5 and TRBJ2-2; TCRdb's assignment of TRBD1 cannot be checked, as there is no DNA. The CDR3 is 15 residues long. Germline loops: CDR1 MNHEY, CDR2 SVGAGI. This chain's CDR3 is CASSFGQGNTGELFF.

V usage is TRBV7-3 and J usage is TRBJ1-5; TCRdb selects TRBD1, and the lack of DNA leaves this call unchecked. Germline V gene lookup returns CDR1 SGHTA and CDR2 FQGTGA. This CDR3 region has 17 residues. CDR3: CASSLVVGQETNQPQHF. The full variable domain, rest sourced from reference TRBV7-3 and TRBJ1-5, is GAGVSQTPSNKVTEKGKYVELRCDPISGHTALYWYRQSLGQGPEFLIYFQGTGAADDSGLPNDRFFAVRPEGSVSTLKIQRTERGDSAVYLCASSLVVGQETNQPQHFGDGTRLSIL.